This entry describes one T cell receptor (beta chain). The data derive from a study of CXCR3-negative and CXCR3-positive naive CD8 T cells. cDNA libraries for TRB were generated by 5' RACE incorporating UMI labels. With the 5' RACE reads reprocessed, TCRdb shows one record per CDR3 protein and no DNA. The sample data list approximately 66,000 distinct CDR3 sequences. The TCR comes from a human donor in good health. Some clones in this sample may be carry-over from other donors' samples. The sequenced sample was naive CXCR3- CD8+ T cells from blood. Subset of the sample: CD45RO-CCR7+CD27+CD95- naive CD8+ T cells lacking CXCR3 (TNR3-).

CDR3 residues: CASSLIGYTNEKLFF. The chain has TRBV27 and TRBJ1-4. The germline gives CDR1 MNHEY, CDR2 SMNVEV (reference sequence). This CDR3 comprises 15 residues.